Below, 21 T cell receptor beta chains from the same sample are listed, as sequenced in a study of blood T cell repertoires in COVID-19. This table comes from immunoSEQ multiplex PCR, and its TCRdb copy is limited to in-frame clones, with some not included. The data hold about 300,000 clones, with 85% observed a single time. The sample consisted of PBMCs or T cells enriched from blood (not recorded which). The receptors originated from a woman in her thirties who had been exposed to COVID-19.

In nucleotides, the CDR3 is TGCGCCAGCAGCTTCGACAGGAGCTCCTACGAGCAGTACTTC. The encoded protein is CASSFDRSSYEQYF. The gene calls are TRBV5-1 and TRBJ2-7; D might be TRBD1 (6 bases). The V and J ends lost 2 bases and 0 bases respectively, with 9 bases between them. The CDR3 is 14 residues long. The V gene's germline CDR1 is SGHRS and CDR2 YFSETQ.

The chain combines TRBV28 with TRBJ2-5; D is possibly TRBD2 (6 bases). V was shortened by 6 bases and J by 3 bases, with 14 bases between the two germline ends. There are 14 residues in the CDR3. Germline V lookup: CDR1 MDHEN, CDR2 SYDVKM. CDR3 sequence reads: CASRPAGGEETQYF. CDR3 nucleotides: TGTGCCAGCAGGCCAGCCGGAGGGGAAGAGACCCAGTACTTC.

The rearrangement joins TRBV7-3 to TRBJ2-7; possibly TRBD2 for D (6 bases). CDR3 length equals 13 residues. CDR1 is SGHTA, CDR2 FQGTGA, per germline. V dropped 2 bases and J dropped 6 bases, with 11 bases sitting between them. The CDR3 DNA reads TGTGCCAGCAGCTTAGAGGGAGCGGGCGAGCAGTACTTC. Protein: CASSLEGAGEQYF.

The chain joins TRBV11-1 to TRBJ2-7, with TRBD1 identical over 9 bases. Germline CDR1 and CDR2: SGHAT and FQDESV (reference sequence). The CDR3 contains 15 residues. V lost 5 bases, J lost 1 base, and 6 bases stayed unmatched. In nucleotides, the CDR3 is TGTGCCAGCAGCCACCCCGGGACAGGGTCCTACGAGCAGTACTTC. Protein product: CASSHPGTGSYEQYF.

The chain couples TRBV27 to TRBJ1-1; TRBD1 might be the D (5 bases). V was pared by 6 bases and J by 1 base, with 9 bases between. In germline, CDR1 is MNHEY, CDR2 SMNVEV (reference sequence). The CDR3 totals 13 residues. CDR3 coding DNA: TGTGCCAGCAGATATGACAGGAACACTGAAGCTTTCTTT. It specifies CASRYDRNTEAFF.

This clone was recorded only once. The CDR3 loop is CASSGGGNTEAFF. In DNA form, the CDR3 reads TGCGCCAGCTCCGGGGGGGGGAACACTGAAGCTTTCTTT. The chain carries TRBV4-1 and TRBJ1-1; possibly TRBD1 for D (5 bases). V lost 8 bases, J lost 1 base, and 11 bases lay in between. This CDR3 has 13 residues. CDR1 MGHRA and CDR2 YSYEKL come from the germline V gene.

J is TRBJ2-5 and V is TRBV11-2; a possible D gene is TRBD1 (6 bases). V was cut by 7 bases and J by 3 bases, with 18 bases left in between. Looked up from germline, CDR1 is SGHAT and CDR2 is FQNNGV. There are 15 residues in the CDR3. The CDR3 DNA follows: TGTGCCAGCATCCTAGGGGGTTTAACTAAAGAGACCCAGTACTTC. Translating it yields CASILGGLTKETQYF.

The chain recombines TRBV5-1 with TRBJ1-1; D is undetermined. The V gene lost 0 bases and the J gene lost 8 bases, with 11 bases spanning the gap. Germline CDR1 and CDR2: SGHRS and YFSETQ. The CDR3 is 13 residues long. The CDR3 coding sequence is TGCGCCAGCAGCTTGGCCGGAGCGGCGGAAGCTTTCTTT. Amino acid sequence: CASSLAGAAEAFF.

This clone was counted only a few times. The V call is TRBV7-9, the J call TRBJ1-1; D is ambiguous. This CDR3 has 13 residues. The V and J ends lost 7 bases and 1 base respectively, with 10 bases between them. The germline gives CDR1 SEHNR, CDR2 FQNEAQ (reference sequence). The CDR3 reads CASTPYSNTEAFF. The CDR3 bases are TGTGCCAGCACTCCTTATTCGAACACTGAAGCTTTCTTT.

The chain couples TRBV28 to TRBJ2-1, with D perhaps matching TRBD2 (5 bases). This CDR3 is built from 12 residues. Germline V gene sequence: CDR1 MDHEN, CDR2 SYDVKM. V shed 6 bases and J shed 12 bases, with 15 bases lying between them. The CDR3 DNA reads as TGTGCCAGCAGCAACACCCCGAGGGTGCAGTTCTTC. As protein: CASSNTPRVQFF.

This chain links TRBV6-5 with TRBJ2-5; TRBD1 might be the D (6 bases). The CDR3 has 16 residues. Germline assignment: CDR1 MNHEY and CDR2 SVGAGI. Deletions cut 2 bases from V and 3 bases from J, with 16 bases between. The CDR3 bases are TGTGCCAGCAGTTACCGAGGGGACACCCTGAAAGAGACCCAGTACTTC. Protein: CASSYRGDTLKETQYF.

The rearrangement uses TRBV4-3 and TRBJ1-4, with D possibly TRBD1 on 5 matching bases. V gave up 1 base and J gave up 7 bases, with 13 bases separating them. Germline V gene sequence: CDR1 LGHNA, CDR2 YSLEER. This CDR3 region has 15 residues. CDR3 residues: CASSQVFQGGEKLFF. CDR3 nucleotides: TGCGCCAGCAGCCAAGTTTTTCAGGGTGGTGAAAAACTGTTTTTT.

V and J are TRBV4-2 and TRBJ2-2, with 7 bases fitting TRBD2. The V gene's germline CDR1 is LGHNA and CDR2 YNFKEQ. This CDR3 has 17 residues. The J segment lost 3 bases and the V segment lost 0 bases, leaving 7 bases of the junction unmatched. Here the CDR3 reads CASSQESQRGYTGELFF. The CDR3 bases are TGTGCCAGCAGCCAAGAGAGCCAGCGGGGCTACACCGGGGAGCTGTTTTTT.

The chain is built from TRBV10-3 and TRBJ2-7, with 12 bases fitting TRBD2. The CDR3 is 17 residues long. From germline, CDR1 is ENHRY and CDR2 SYGVKD. The junction had 9 bases not matched to a gene; V was cut back by 4 bases and J by 2 bases. The CDR3 DNA reads as TGTGCCATCAGTGGGGACCCCTCTAGCGGGGGGGCCTACGAGCAGTACTTC. As protein: CAISGDPSSGGAYEQYF.

V usage is TRBV2 and J usage is TRBJ1-1, with 8 bases lining up with TRBD1. The germline V gene has CDR1 SNHLY and CDR2 FYNNEI. CDR3 length: 15 residues. Losses at the gene ends were 3 bases for V and 1 base for J; bases not matched to a gene: 4. CDR3 amino acids: CASSDRGQGNTEAFF. DNA for the CDR3: TGTGCCAGCAGTGATCGTGGACAGGGGAACACTGAAGCTTTCTTT.

The V call is TRBV14, the J call TRBJ1-4, with D perhaps matching TRBD1 (6 bases). This CDR3 is 15 amino acids long. V gave up 0 bases and J gave up 10 bases, with 15 bases separating them. Germline CDR1 SGHDN, CDR2 FVKESK. The CDR3 reads CASSQEWGGVGKLFF. DNA for the CDR3: TGTGCCAGCAGCCAAGAGTGGGGGGGCGTCGGAAAACTGTTTTTT.

The V call is TRBV7-3, the J call TRBJ2-5; 9 bases map to TRBD2. Trimming took 2 bases from V and 5 from J; bases not matched to a gene: 6. CDR3 length equals 15 residues. CDR1 is SGHTA, CDR2 FQGTGA, per germline. The CDR3 DNA reads as TGTGCCAGCAGCTTAGCCGGACTAGCGTGGGAGACCCAGTACTTC. It is translated as CASSLAGLAWETQYF.

The V gene is TRBV4-1, the J gene TRBJ1-2, with a possible D match to TRBD1 (6 bases). The CDR3 totals 13 residues. The V end was cut by 1 base, the J end by 6 bases, with 9 bases between. Germline CDR1 is MGHRA and CDR2 is YSYEKL. The CDR3 loop is CASSQGRGNGYTF. As DNA, the CDR3 is TGCGCCAGCAGCCAAGGAAGGGGGAATGGCTACACCTTC.

V and J are TRBV7-2 and TRBJ2-7; TRBD1 matches 9 bases. V shed 5 bases and J 2 bases; nucleotides not matched to a gene: 7. CDR1 is SGHTA, CDR2 FQGNSA, per germline. The CDR3 length is 15 residues. CDR3 sequence: CASSAGTGHTYEQYF. The CDR3 nucleotides are TGTGCCAGCAGCGCCGGGACAGGGCACACCTACGAGCAGTACTTC.

The chain employs TRBV4-3 and TRBJ2-5, with D perhaps matching TRBD1 (5 bases). This CDR3 region has 14 residues. From germline, CDR1 is LGHNA and CDR2 YSLEER. The germline V and J ends were trimmed by 4 bases and 2 bases, with 11 bases remaining between them. CDR3 coding DNA: TGCGCCAGCAGCCCCTGGGGCAGTCAAGAGACCCAGTACTTC. It codes for CASSPWGSQETQYF.

The V and J genes are TRBV7-9 and TRBJ1-1; no clear D gene. Trimming took off 3 bases at V and 1 base at J, with 24 bases between the two ends. Germline V CDR1 and CDR2: SEHNR, FQNEAQ (reference sequence). The CDR3 spans 19 residues. CDR3 region: CASSFLRQADPSKNTEAFF. The CDR3 DNA follows: TGTGCCAGCAGCTTTTTGCGTCAGGCAGACCCATCGAAGAACACTGAAGCTTTCTTT. Using reference TRBV7-9 and TRBJ1-1 for the parts outside the CDR3, the full variable domain is DTGVSQNPRHKITKRGQNVTFRCDPISEHNRLYWYRQTLGQGPEFLTYFQNEAQLEKSRLLSDRFSAERPKGSFSTLEIQRTEQGDSAMYLCASSFLRQADPSKNTEAFFGQGTRLTVV.